The 10 T cell receptor beta chains below come from one sample, sequenced in a study of shared T cell receptors in the human thymus. Measured with immunoSEQ multiplex PCR; TCRdb has only the in-frame clones, and not every one. The sample has 600,000 or so clones; more than 70% are singletons. This sample also belongs to another study, concerning human thymus T cells.

Sample: thymocytes. Receptor source: a boy younger than two with a congenital heart defect.

The chain is built from TRBV5-4 and TRBJ2-1; TRBD2 might be the D (5 bases). Trimming took off 2 bases at V and 3 bases at J, with 18 bases between the two ends. The length of the CDR3 is 17 residues. In germline, CDR1 is SGHNT, CDR2 YYREEE (reference sequence). The CDR3 nucleotides are TGTGCCAGCAGCTTCCATGACTATCAGATAAACTACAATGAGCAGTTCTTC. It translates to CASSFHDYQINYNEQFF. Filled out from reference TRBV5-4 and TRBJ2-1, the complete variable domain reads ETGVTQSPTHLIKTRGQQVTLRCSSQSGHNTVSWYQQALGQGPQFIFQYYREEENGRGNFPPRFSGLQFPNYSSELNVNALELDDSALYLCASSFHDYQINYNEQFFGPGTRLTVL.

The chain links TRBV5-5 to TRBJ1-2; 7 bases align to TRBD1. CDR3 length: 14 amino acids. CDR1 is SGHKS and CDR2 is YYEKEE in the germline V gene (reference sequence). V lost 5 bases to trimming and J lost 4 bases; unmatched junction nucleotides: 8. DNA for the CDR3: TGTGCCAGCAGTGAGTACAGGGGAGGCTATGGCTACACCTTC. Its protein is CASSEYRGGYGYTF.

The chain links TRBV6-7 to TRBJ1-4, with TRBD1 identical over 9 bases. TRBV6-7 is marked as an open reading frame, function uncertain. CDR3 length equals 14 residues. V was pared by 10 bases and J by 7 bases, with 10 bases of the junction left unmatched. The CDR3 sequence: CATTPRDRAEKLFF. CDR3 DNA: TGTGCCACCACCCCTCGGGACAGGGCTGAAAAACTGTTTTTT.

As concerns this clone: At one of its ends the junction is not consistent with the germline gene, which may arise from a read error. This chain links TRBV7-9 with TRBJ1-5; possibly TRBD1 for D (6 bases). The CDR3 extends over 14 amino acids. Germline CDR1 SEHNR, CDR2 FQNEAQ (reference sequence). CDR3 sequence: CASSPNRQDQPQHF. In DNA form, the CDR3 reads TGTGCCAGCAGCCCTAATAGACAGGATCAACCCCAGCATTTT.

The V call is TRBV19, the J call TRBJ2-7; D might be TRBD1 (5 bases). The germline V gene has CDR1 LNHDA and CDR2 SQIVND (reference sequence). V lost 4 bases, J lost 1 base, and 14 bases lay in between. CDR3 length: 15 amino acids. CDR3 region: CASSTTLTVSYEQYF. CDR3 nucleotide sequence: TGTGCCAGTAGTACGACGTTGACAGTTTCCTACGAGCAGTACTTC.

This chain connects TRBV18 to TRBJ1-1, with TRBD1 matching 7 bases. V was pared by 0 bases and J by 8 bases, with 6 bases of the junction left unmatched. The CDR3 loop spans 14 amino acids. Germline V CDR1 and CDR2: KGHSH, LQKENI. The CDR3 region is CASSPPGTAIEAFF. The CDR3 DNA reads TGTGCCAGCTCACCACCTGGGACAGCTATCGAAGCTTTCTTT.

This clone was detected a few times. The chain joins TRBV4-1 to TRBJ2-3; unclear D gene. CDR3 length: 18 residues. The V end was cut by 4 bases, the J end by 4 bases, with 24 bases between. In germline, CDR1 is MGHRA, CDR2 YSYEKL. CDR3 sequence reads: CASSPHPDQDMKADTQYF. The CDR3, as DNA: TGCGCCAGCAGCCCACATCCTGATCAAGACATGAAGGCAGATACGCAGTATTTT.

This rearrangement joins TRBV30 to TRBJ2-1, with a tentative D call TRBD1 (5 bases). V shed 1 base and J shed 8 bases, with 18 bases lying between them. The CDR3 sequence is 15 residues long. Germline values: CDR1 GTSNPN, CDR2 SVGIG (reference sequence). CDR3 bases: TGTGCCTGGAGTGGTTGCAGGGCTGGTTGGGATGAGCAGTTCTTC. This gives the protein CAWSGCRAGWDEQFF.

The chain employs TRBV21-1 and TRBJ2-3; the table's D call, TRBD1, was not checked against the DNA. TRBV21-1 is designated a pseudogene. The CDR3 length is 16 residues. The CDR3, as DNA: TGTGCCAGCAGCAAAGGGGCAGGGCTCCCTCCAGATACGCAGTATTTT. As protein: CASSKGAGLPPDTQYF.

This chain links TRBV28 with TRBJ2-7; 11 bases agree with TRBD2. CDR1 is MDHEN and CDR2 is SYDVKM in the germline V gene. The CDR3 runs 16 residues. V trimming: 3 bases; J trimming: 2 bases; junction bases outside the gene matches: 6. The CDR3 DNA reads as TGTGCCAGCAGTTTCCAAGGGACTAGCGGACCCTACGAGCAGTACTTC. This encodes CASSFQGTSGPYEQYF.